This entry lists 24 T cell receptor beta chains sequenced from one sample in a study of tumor-infiltrating lymphocytes in localized non-small cell lung cancer. Profiled with immunoSEQ multiplex PCR; TCRdb holds only in-frame clones, not every one. The sample lists more than 9,000 clones; roughly 63% were seen once. Sample: uninvolved lung tissue not adjacent to the tumor. The receptors here all came from a human donor with non-small cell lung cancer.

This chain uses TRBV23-1 with TRBJ1-2; maybe TRBD1 (5 bases). TRBV23-1 is designated an ORF whose function remains uncertain. Trimming cost V 0 bases and J 7 bases, with 15 bases left between them. The CDR3 totals 15 residues. The CDR3 DNA is TGCGCCAGCAGTCAATCCGGCGGGGGATCCTGTGGCTACACCTTC. As protein: CASSQSGGGSCGYTF.

This chain joins TRBV5-4 and TRBJ1-6, with D hard to call. Trimming removed 4 bases from V and 8 bases from J, with 16 bases in between. The V gene's germline CDR1 is SGHNT and CDR2 YYREEE (reference sequence). The CDR3 has 15 amino acids. CDR3 sequence reads: CASSQDGYRDSPLHF. CDR3 sequence (DNA): TGTGCCAGCAGCCAAGATGGGTATAGGGATTCACCCCTCCACTTT. The whole variable domain, remainder taken from reference TRBV5-4 and TRBJ1-6, is ETGVTQSPTHLIKTRGQQVTLRCSSQSGHNTVSWYQQALGQGPQFIFQYYREEENGRGNFPPRFSGLQFPNYSSELNVNALELDDSALYLCASSQDGYRDSPLHFGNGTRLTVT.

This clone occurred once. The chain carries TRBV11-2 and TRBJ1-6; 8 bases are a match to TRBD1. CDR3 length equals 16 residues. Germline values: CDR1 SGHAT, CDR2 FQNNGV. V gave up 4 bases and J gave up 3 bases; unmatched junction bases: 5. The CDR3 region is CASSSGTGFYNSPLHF. The CDR3 bases are TGTGCCAGCAGCTCCGGGACAGGCTTCTATAATTCACCCCTCCACTTT.

This clone was picked up one time. The rearrangement uses TRBV4-1 and TRBJ2-2; 9 positions match TRBD1. Germline V CDR1 and CDR2: MGHRA, YSYEKL. This CDR3 region has 17 residues. Trimming at V came to 1 base and at J to 4 bases, leaving 7 bases not matched to a gene. Here the CDR3 reads CASSQVGQGWGTGELFF. The CDR3 DNA follows: TGCGCCAGCAGCCAAGTGGGACAGGGATGGGGCACCGGGGAGCTGTTTTTT.

Concerning this clone itself: Other DNA sequences in the same sample also yield this CDR3. The V gene is TRBV19, the J gene TRBJ2-7; 9 bases are shared with TRBD1. The CDR3 contains 14 residues. The germline CDR1 and CDR2 sequences are LNHDA and SQIVND (reference sequence). Trimming took 7 bases from V and 3 from J; bases not matched to a gene: 7. This CDR3 is CASTPTGGIYEQYF. CDR3 nucleotide sequence: TGTGCCAGTACCCCGACAGGGGGTATCTACGAGCAGTACTTC. Full variable domain (remainder filled in from reference TRBV19 and TRBJ2-7): DGGITQSPKYLFRKEGQNVTLSCEQNLNHDAMYWYRQDPGQGLRLIYYSQIVNDFQKGDIAEGYSVSREKKESFPLTVTSAQKNPTAFYLCASTPTGGIYEQYFGPGTRLTVT.

V gene TRBV20-1 combines with J gene TRBJ1-5; unclear D gene. Trimming shortened V by 6 bases and J by 4 bases, and 7 bases separated the two germline ends. The germline gives CDR1 DFQATT, CDR2 SNEGSKA (reference sequence). The CDR3 consists of 11 residues. CDR3 DNA: TGCAGTGCAGGTCCTAATCAGCCCCAGCATTTT. It is translated as CSAGPNQPQHF.

The J gene is TRBJ2-7, the V gene TRBV29-1; D perhaps matches TRBD2 (6 bases). V gave up 4 bases and J gave up 9 bases, with 19 bases separating them. The CDR3 has 13 amino acids. In germline, CDR1 is SQVTM, CDR2 ANQGSEA. CDR3 bases: TGCAGCGTTGCCGAGACTGTTGGGGGAGGGCAGTACTTC. It specifies CSVAETVGGGQYF.

The V call is TRBV5-4, the J call TRBJ2-7; 7 positions agree with TRBD1. In germline, CDR1 is SGHNT, CDR2 YYREEE (reference sequence). This CDR3 comprises 15 residues. V was clipped by 4 bases and J by 5 bases; unmatched bases: 12. This CDR3 is CASSVDRPSGHEQYF. In nucleotides, the CDR3 is TGTGCCAGCAGCGTGGACAGGCCTTCGGGTCACGAGCAGTACTTC.

The rearrangement links TRBV7-2 to TRBJ1-2; 7 bases are a match to TRBD1. This CDR3 comprises 12 residues. Trimming cost V 7 bases and J 8 bases; bases outside gene matches: 7. Germline CDR1 SGHTA, CDR2 FQGNSA. The CDR3 nucleotides read TGTGCCAGCACCCACAGGGGCCAAGGCTACACCTTC. As protein: CASTHRGQGYTF.

A word on this clone: Its ends do not fully match the called genes, so a read error is possible. J is TRBJ2-2 and V is TRBV7-7; no clear D. The CDR3 runs to 15 residues. CDR1 and CDR2 from the germline V gene are SSHAT and FNYEAQ (reference sequence). As DNA, the CDR3 is TGTGCTAGCAGCCCTAGGACCACGAACACCGGGGAGCTGTTTTTT. This encodes CASSPRTTNTGELFF. The variable domain in full, with the rest retrieved from reference TRBV7-7 and TRBJ2-2, is GAGVSQSPRYKVTKRGQDVTLRCDPISSHATLYWYQQALGQGPEFLTYFNYEAQPDKSGLPSDRFSAERPEGSISTLTIQRTEQRDSAMYRCASSPRTTNTGELFFGEGSRLTVL.

The chain links TRBV28 to TRBJ1-5; D might be TRBD1 (5 bases). Germline V gives CDR1 MDHEN, CDR2 SYDVKM. V lost 6 bases and J lost 1, with 13 bases in between. The CDR3 runs 15 residues. The CDR3 DNA is TGTGCCAGCAGGTGGGGGGGTGGAAGCAATCAGCCCCAGCATTTT. It specifies CASRWGGGSNQPQHF.

The V gene is TRBV11-2, the J gene TRBJ2-5; D call uncertain. CDR1 is SGHAT, CDR2 FQNNGV, per germline. V was clipped by 5 bases and J by 7 bases, with 17 bases between them. The CDR3 is 14 amino acids. The CDR3 DNA reads TGTGCCAGCAGCCCCCTCGAGTTGAGTGGGACCCAGTACTTC. It specifies CASSPLELSGTQYF.

By sample fraction, this clone is medium-sized (0.01 to 0.1%). The CDR3 DNA is TGCAGCCATGCCCTATCAGATACGCAGTATTTT. It codes for CSHALSDTQYF. This chain joins TRBV29-1 and TRBJ2-3, with D hard to call. This CDR3 has 11 residues. Trimming stripped 8 bases from V and 4 bases from J, with 10 bases between. The germline CDR1 and CDR2 sequences are SQVTM and ANQGSEA.

The chain combines TRBV5-1 with TRBJ1-1; the D gene is possibly TRBD1 (6 bases). Per germline, CDR1 SGHRS and CDR2 YFSETQ. CDR3 length equals 14 residues. The V gene lost 5 bases and the J gene lost 1 base, with 12 bases spanning the gap. CDR3 in amino acids: CASSEGGTNTEAFF. DNA of the CDR3: TGCGCCAGCAGTGAAGGGGGAACGAACACTGAAGCTTTCTTT.

V and J are TRBV9 and TRBJ2-3; unclear D gene. Trimming removed 0 bases at V and 3 bases at J, with 8 bases between. Germline loops: CDR1 SGDLS, CDR2 YYNGEE. This CDR3 is built from 14 residues. CDR3 bases: TGTGCCAGCAGCGTAGCGTCGTGGACAGATACGCAGTATTTT. This translates into CASSVASWTDTQYF.

The chain uses TRBV5-6 and TRBJ1-1, with D uncertain. V shed 0 bases and J shed 7 bases, with 4 bases lying between them. There are 11 residues in the CDR3. CDR1 and CDR2 (germline): SGHDT, YYEEEE. The CDR3, as DNA: TGTGCCAGCAGCTTGGTCGGTGAAGCTTTCTTT. Translated, it gives CASSLVGEAFF.

This clone was observed a few times. The chain has TRBV7-9 and TRBJ2-7; D possibly uses TRBD1 or TRBD2 (7 bases each). The V gene's germline CDR1 is SEHNR and CDR2 FQNEAQ (reference sequence). The germline V and J ends were trimmed by 7 bases and 1 base, with 14 bases remaining between them. The CDR3 is 14 residues long. CDR3 DNA sequence: TGTGCCAGCACCAGAGCGGGACAGTCCTACGAGCAGTACTTC. It yields the protein CASTRAGQSYEQYF.

The V gene is TRBV28, the J gene TRBJ1-3; D remains unclear. The germline gives CDR1 MDHEN, CDR2 SYDVKM. The CDR3 extends over 14 amino acids. V dropped 10 bases and J dropped 0 bases, with 13 bases sitting between them. The CDR3 here is CATARLYSGNTIYF. CDR3 coding DNA: TGTGCCACCGCGCGACTGTACTCTGGAAACACCATATATTTT.

CDR3 nucleotides: TGTGCCAGCAGCTCGCAGTCGGATACGCAGTATTTT. Residues: CASSSQSDTQYF. J is TRBJ2-3 and V is TRBV5-4; D not resolved. Trimming took off 3 bases at V and 6 bases at J, with 8 bases between the two ends. This CDR3 is built from 12 residues. Germline-derived CDR1 and CDR2 are SGHNT and YYREEE (reference sequence).

This chain uses TRBV5-1 with TRBJ1-1; D may be TRBD1 (5 bases). Germline values: CDR1 SGHRS, CDR2 YFSETQ. V was trimmed by 4 bases and J by 2 bases, leaving 15 bases between them. There are 15 residues in the CDR3. DNA for the CDR3: TGCGCCAGCAGCCGCGGGGACCTTGGAAACACTGAAGCTTTCTTT. Residues: CASSRGDLGNTEAFF.

J is TRBJ2-5 and V is TRBV2; no clear D gene. The germline V gene has CDR1 SNHLY and CDR2 FYNNEI. This CDR3 contains 15 residues. V was trimmed by 4 bases and J by 5 bases, leaving 17 bases between them. CDR3 sequence (DNA): TGTGCCAGCAGTGGCGACTTTTCGACGACTGAGACCCAGTACTTC. The encoded protein is CASSGDFSTTETQYF.

Written as DNA, the CDR3 is TGTGCCAGCAGCTTGAGGGACGGAACTAATTCACCCCTCCACTTT. This sequence encodes CASSLRDGTNSPLHF. The rearrangement joins TRBV5-6 to TRBJ1-6; D is perhaps TRBD1 (5 bases). The CDR3 runs to 15 residues. The ends were cut back, 1 base at V and 6 bases at J, with 11 bases in the middle. Germline V gene data show CDR1 as SGHDT and CDR2 as YYEEEE.

By share, this clone counts as medium-sized. This sequence joins TRBV9 and TRBJ2-7; 9 positions match TRBD2. The V gene end was trimmed by 0 bases and the J gene end by 6 bases; junction bases not matched to a gene: 4. Germline V gives CDR1 SGDLS, CDR2 YYNGEE. The CDR3 totals 14 residues. CDR3 in DNA: TGTGCCAGCAGCGTAGCTGGGACTAGCAGCGAGCAGTACTTC. It is translated as CASSVAGTSSEQYF.

The chain carries TRBV5-1 and TRBJ1-2; the D gene is possibly TRBD1 (6 bases). Looked up from germline, CDR1 is SGHRS and CDR2 is YFSETQ. This CDR3 is 14 amino acids long. The germline V and J ends were trimmed by 4 bases and 4 bases, with 14 bases remaining between them. The chain's CDR3 is CASSPSGDTYGYTF. DNA of the CDR3: TGCGCCAGCAGCCCATCCGGGGACACCTATGGCTACACCTTC.